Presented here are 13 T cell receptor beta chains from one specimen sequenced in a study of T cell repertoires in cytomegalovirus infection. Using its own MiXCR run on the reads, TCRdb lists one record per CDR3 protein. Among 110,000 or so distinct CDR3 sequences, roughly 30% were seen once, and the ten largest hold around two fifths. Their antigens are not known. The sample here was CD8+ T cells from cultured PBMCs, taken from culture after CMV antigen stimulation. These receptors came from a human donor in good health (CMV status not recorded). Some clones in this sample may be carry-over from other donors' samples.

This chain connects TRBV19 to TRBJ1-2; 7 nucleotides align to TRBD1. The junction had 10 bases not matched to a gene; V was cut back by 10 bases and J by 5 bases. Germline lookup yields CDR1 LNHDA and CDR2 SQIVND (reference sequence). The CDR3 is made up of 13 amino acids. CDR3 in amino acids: CATPSGTEYGYTF. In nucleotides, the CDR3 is TGTGCCACGCCGTCTGGGACAGAGTATGGCTACACCTTC.

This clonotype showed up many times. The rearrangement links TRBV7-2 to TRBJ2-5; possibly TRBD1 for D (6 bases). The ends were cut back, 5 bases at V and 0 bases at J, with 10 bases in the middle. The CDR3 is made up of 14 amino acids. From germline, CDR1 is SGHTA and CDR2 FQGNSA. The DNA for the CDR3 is TGTGCCAGCAGCCTCGGACAGTACCAAGAGACCCAGTACTTC. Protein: CASSLGQYQETQYF.

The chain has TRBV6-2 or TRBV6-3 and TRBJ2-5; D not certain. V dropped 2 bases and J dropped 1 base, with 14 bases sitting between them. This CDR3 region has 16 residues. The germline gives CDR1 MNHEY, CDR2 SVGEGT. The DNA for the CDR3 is TGTGCCAGCAGTTACGCCTTATCCCAGAGCCAAGAGACCCAGTACTTC. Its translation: CASSYALSQSQETQYF.

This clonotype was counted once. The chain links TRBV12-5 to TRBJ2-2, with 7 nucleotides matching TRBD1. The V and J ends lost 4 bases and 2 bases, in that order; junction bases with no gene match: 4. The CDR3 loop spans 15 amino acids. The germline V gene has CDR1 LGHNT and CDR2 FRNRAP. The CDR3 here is CASGWGQINTGELFF. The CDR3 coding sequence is TGTGCTAGTGGTTGGGGACAGATAAACACCGGGGAGCTGTTTTTT.

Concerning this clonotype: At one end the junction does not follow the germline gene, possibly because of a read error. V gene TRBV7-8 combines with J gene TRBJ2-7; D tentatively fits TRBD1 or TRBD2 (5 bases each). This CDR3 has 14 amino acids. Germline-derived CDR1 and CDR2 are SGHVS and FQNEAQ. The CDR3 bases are TGTGCCAGCAGCTCGGGGCCTCCCCGGACCGAGGAGTACTTT. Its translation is CASSSGPPRTEEYF.

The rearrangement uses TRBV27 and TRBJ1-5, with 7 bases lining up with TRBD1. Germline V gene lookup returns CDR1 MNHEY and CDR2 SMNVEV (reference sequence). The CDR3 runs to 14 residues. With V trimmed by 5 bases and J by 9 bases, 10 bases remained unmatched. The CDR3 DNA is TGTGCCAGCAGTCCCAGGACAGGTAATAGGCCCCAGCATTTT. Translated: CASSPRTGNRPQHF.

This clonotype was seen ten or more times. The CDR3 loop is CASSVSLGQGNEQFF. DNA for the CDR3: TGTGCCAGCAGCGTTTCTCTAGGCCAAGGCAATGAGCAGTTCTTC. V is TRBV9 and J is TRBJ2-1; D unresolved. The CDR3 contains 15 residues. Germline CDR1 SGDLS, CDR2 YYNGEE. V was trimmed by 2 bases and J by 6 bases, leaving 15 bases between them.

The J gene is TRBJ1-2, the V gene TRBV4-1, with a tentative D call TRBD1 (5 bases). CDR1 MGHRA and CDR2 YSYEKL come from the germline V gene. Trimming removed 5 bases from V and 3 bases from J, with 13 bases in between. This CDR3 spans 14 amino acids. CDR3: CASSGPRGDYGYTF. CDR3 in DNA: TGCGCCAGCAGCGGACCGAGGGGAGACTATGGCTACACCTTC.

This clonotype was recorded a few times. The CDR3, as DNA: TGTGCCAGCAGTTTGGGGGCGGAGACCCAGTACTTC. Amino acid sequence: CASSLGAETQYF. This chain connects TRBV12-3 or TRBV12-4 to TRBJ2-5; the D gene is possibly TRBD1 (6 bases). This CDR3 has 12 residues. V lost 3 bases and J lost 5, with 7 bases in between.

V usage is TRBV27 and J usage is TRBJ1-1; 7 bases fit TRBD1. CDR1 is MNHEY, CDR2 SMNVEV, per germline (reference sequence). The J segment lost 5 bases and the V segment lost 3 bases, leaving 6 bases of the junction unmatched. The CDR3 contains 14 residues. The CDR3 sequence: CASSFGTGVTEAFF. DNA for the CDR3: TGTGCCAGCAGTTTCGGAACAGGGGTAACTGAAGCTTTCTTT.

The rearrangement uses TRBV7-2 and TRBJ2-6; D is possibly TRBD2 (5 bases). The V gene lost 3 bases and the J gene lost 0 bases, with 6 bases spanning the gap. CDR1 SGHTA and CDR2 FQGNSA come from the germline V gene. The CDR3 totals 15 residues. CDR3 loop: CASSFAGSGANVLTF. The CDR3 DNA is TGTGCCAGCAGCTTTGCGGGCTCTGGGGCCAACGTCCTGACTTTC.

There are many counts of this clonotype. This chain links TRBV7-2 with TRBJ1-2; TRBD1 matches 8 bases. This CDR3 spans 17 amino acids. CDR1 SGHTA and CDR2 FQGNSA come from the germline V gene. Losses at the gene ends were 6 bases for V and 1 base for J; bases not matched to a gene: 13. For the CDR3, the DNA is TGTGCCAGCAGGACCACGGGACAGGATCTCCTTAACTATGGCTACACCTTC. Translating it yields CASRTTGQDLLNYGYTF. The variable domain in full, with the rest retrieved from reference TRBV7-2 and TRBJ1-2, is GAGVSQSPSNKVTEKGKDVELRCDPISGHTALYWYRQSLGQGLEFLIYFQGNSAPDKSGLPSDRFSAERTGGSVSTLTIQRTQQEDSAVYLCASRTTGQDLLNYGYTFGSGTRLTVV.

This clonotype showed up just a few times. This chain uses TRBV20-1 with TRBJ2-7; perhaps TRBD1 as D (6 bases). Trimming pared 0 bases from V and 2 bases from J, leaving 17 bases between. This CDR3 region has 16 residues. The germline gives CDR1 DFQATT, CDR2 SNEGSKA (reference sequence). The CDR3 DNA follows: TGCAGTGCTAGAGATCATCTCCAGGGGATGCCCTACGAGCAGTACTTC. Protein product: CSARDHLQGMPYEQYF.